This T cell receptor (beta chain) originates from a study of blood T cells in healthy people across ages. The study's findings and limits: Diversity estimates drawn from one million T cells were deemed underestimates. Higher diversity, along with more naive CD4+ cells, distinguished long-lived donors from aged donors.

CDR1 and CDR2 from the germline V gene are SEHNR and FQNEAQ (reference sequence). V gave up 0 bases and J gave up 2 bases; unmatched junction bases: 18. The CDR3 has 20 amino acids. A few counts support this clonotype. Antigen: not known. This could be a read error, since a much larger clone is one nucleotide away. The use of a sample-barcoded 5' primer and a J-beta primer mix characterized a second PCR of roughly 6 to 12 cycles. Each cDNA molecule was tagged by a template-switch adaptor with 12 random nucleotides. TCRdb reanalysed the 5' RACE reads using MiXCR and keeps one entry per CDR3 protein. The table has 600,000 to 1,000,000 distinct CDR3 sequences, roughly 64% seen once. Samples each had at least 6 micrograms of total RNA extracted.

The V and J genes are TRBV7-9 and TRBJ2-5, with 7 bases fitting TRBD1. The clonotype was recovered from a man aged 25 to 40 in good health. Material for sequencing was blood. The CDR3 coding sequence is TGTGCCAGCAGCTTAGCTATCCGACAGGGAAACAGAGAGGGACAAGAGACCCAGTACTTC. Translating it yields CASSLAIRQGNREGQETQYF.